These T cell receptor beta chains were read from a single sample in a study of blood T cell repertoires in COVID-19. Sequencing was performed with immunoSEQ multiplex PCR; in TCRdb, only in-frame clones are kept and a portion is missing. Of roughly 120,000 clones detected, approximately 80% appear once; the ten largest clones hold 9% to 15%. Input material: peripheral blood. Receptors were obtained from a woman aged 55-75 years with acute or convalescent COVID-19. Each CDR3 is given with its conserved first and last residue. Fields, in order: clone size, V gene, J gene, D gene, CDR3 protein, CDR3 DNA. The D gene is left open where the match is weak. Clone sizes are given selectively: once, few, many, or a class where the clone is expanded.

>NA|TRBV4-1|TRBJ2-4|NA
CASSQDMGHKGDIQYF
TGCGCCAGCAGCCAAGATATGGGACATAAGGGTGACATTCAGTACTTC
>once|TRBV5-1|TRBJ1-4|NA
CASSLSQGSTNEKLFF
TGCGCCAGCAGCTTGTCCCAGGGTTCGACTAATGAAAAACTGTTTTTT
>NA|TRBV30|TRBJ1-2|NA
CAWSSVLEVRNGYTF
TGTGCCTGGAGCTCCGTTTTAGAGGTGCGGAATGGCTACACCTTC
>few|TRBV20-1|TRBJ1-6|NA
CSASLSLSSYNSPLHF
TGCAGTGCTAGTTTGTCCCTTAGCTCCTATAATTCACCCCTCCACTTT
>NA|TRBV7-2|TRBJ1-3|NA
CASSLAATRGNTIYF
TGTGCCAGCAGCTTAGCAGCGACGCGGGGAAACACCATATATTTT
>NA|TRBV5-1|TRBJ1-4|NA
CASSFDRTNEKLFF
TGCGCCAGCAGCTTCGACAGAACTAATGAAAAACTGTTTTTT
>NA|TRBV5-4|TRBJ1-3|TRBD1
CASTKGTGMEGISGNTIYF
TGTGCCAGCACCAAAGGGACAGGGATGGAGGGGATCTCTGGAAACACCATATATTTT
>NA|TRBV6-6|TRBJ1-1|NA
CASSYPGTLNTEAFF
TGTGCCAGCAGTTACCCCGGGACATTGAACACTGAAGCTTTCTTT
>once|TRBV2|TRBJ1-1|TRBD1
CASSEAVQGATKSEAFF
TGTGCCAGCAGTGAAGCAGTACAGGGGGCCACCAAATCTGAAGCTTTCTTT
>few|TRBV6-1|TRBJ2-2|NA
CASSEYRANTGELFF
TGTGCCAGCAGTGAGTACAGAGCGAACACCGGGGAGCTGTTTTTT
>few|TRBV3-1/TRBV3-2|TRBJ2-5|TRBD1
CASSPRISGQGSETQYF
TGTGCCAGCAGCCCAAGGATTTCGGGACAGGGCAGCGAGACCCAGTACTTC
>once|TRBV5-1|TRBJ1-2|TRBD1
CASSLDGTANYGYTF
TGCGCCAGCAGCTTGGACGGGACAGCCAACTATGGCTACACCTTC
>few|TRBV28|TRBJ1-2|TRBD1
CASSLTTGDRGQNGYTF
TGTGCCAGCAGTTTAACAACAGGGGACAGGGGGCAGAATGGCTACACCTTC
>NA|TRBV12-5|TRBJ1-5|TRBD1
CASGPGTGSQPQHF
TGTGCTAGTGGCCCTGGGACAGGGTCTCAGCCCCAGCATTTT
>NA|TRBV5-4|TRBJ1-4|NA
CASSVLGGPNEKLFF
TGTGCCAGCAGCGTGTTGGGGGGGCCGAATGAAAAACTGTTTTTT
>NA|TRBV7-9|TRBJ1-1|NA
CASSLGGGEAFF
TGTGCCAGCAGCTTAGGTGGGGGGGAAGCTTTCTTT
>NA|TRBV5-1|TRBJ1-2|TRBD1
CASSDEGTALRGYTF
TGCGCCAGCAGCGACGAGGGGACAGCCCTTAGGGGCTACACCTTC
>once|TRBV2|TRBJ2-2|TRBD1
CASSEFQGANTGELFF
TGTGCCAGCAGTGAATTTCAGGGGGCTAACACCGGGGAGCTGTTTTTT
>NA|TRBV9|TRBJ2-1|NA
CASSADGSSYNEQFF
TGTGCCAGCAGCGCGGACGGGAGCTCCTACAATGAGCAGTTCTTC
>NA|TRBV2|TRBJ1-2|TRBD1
CASNDRVNYGYTF
TGTGCCAGCAATGACAGGGTTAACTATGGCTACACCTTC
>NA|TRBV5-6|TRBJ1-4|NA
CASSALGSEKLFF
TGTGCCAGCAGCGCTCTAGGCAGTGAAAAACTGTTTTTT
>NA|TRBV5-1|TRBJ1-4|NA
CASSEDGVLAPKLFF
TGCGCCAGCAGCGAGGACGGGGTATTGGCTCCTAAACTGTTTTTT
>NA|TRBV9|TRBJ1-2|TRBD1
CASSVDPGRTGGYTF
TGTGCCAGCAGCGTAGACCCGGGGAGGACAGGAGGCTACACCTTC
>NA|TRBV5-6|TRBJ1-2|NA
CASSLYQGSSVYGYTF
TGTGCCAGCAGCTTGTACCAAGGGAGTTCCGTCTATGGCTACACCTTC
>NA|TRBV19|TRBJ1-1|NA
CASSTTQNTEAFF
TGTGCCAGTAGTACGACACAGAACACTGAAGCTTTCTTT
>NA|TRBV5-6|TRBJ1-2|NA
CASSSPLYGYTF
TGTGCCAGCAGCTCCCCCCTCTATGGCTACACCTTC
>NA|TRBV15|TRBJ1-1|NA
CATSRGGPFSAEAFF
TGTGCCACCAGCAGGGGGGGGCCCTTCTCGGCTGAAGCTTTCTTT
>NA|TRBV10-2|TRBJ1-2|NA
CASSESANYGYTF
TGCGCCAGCAGTGAGTCGGCAAACTATGGCTACACCTTC
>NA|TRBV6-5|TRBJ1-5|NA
CASSYNREGQPQHF
TGTGCCAGCAGTTACAACAGGGAGGGACAGCCCCAGCATTTT
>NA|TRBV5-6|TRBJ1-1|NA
CASSLGQVMNTEAFF
TGTGCCAGCAGCTTGGGACAGGTGATGAACACTGAAGCTTTCTTT
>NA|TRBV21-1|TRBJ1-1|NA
CASWDRDGTEAFF
TGTGCCAGTTGGGACAGGGATGGCACTGAAGCTTTCTTT
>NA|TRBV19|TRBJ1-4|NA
CASSWGPEKLFF
TGTGCCAGTAGTTGGGGGCCGGAAAAACTGTTTTTT
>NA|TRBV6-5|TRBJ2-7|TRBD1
CASRDGTAPPHEQYF
TGTGCCAGCAGGGATGGGACAGCCCCCCCCCACGAGCAGTACTTC
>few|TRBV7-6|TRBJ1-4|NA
CASSLGRSQNEKLFF
TGTGCCAGCAGCTTAGGGAGATCCCAAAATGAAAAACTGTTTTTT
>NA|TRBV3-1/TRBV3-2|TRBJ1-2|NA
CASSQEETIYGYTF
TGTGCCAGCAGCCAAGAGGAGACGATCTATGGCTACACCTTC
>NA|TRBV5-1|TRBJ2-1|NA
CASTAGRDLNEQFF
TGCGCCAGCACCGCGGGTAGGGATCTGAATGAGCAGTTCTTC
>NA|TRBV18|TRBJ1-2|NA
CASSREGKNGYTF
TGTGCCAGCTCACGGGAGGGGAAGAATGGCTACACCTTC
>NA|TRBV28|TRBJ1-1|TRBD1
CASSSPSGQDTEAFF
TGTGCCAGCAGTAGCCCCTCTGGACAGGACACTGAAGCTTTCTTT
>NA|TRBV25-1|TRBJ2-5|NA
CASSESAGPKTQYF
TGTGCCAGCAGTGAATCGGCGGGGCCGAAGACCCAGTACTTC
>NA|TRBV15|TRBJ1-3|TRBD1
CATSRDPTGSGNTIYF
TGTGCCACCAGCAGAGACCCGACAGGGTCAGGAAACACCATATATTTT
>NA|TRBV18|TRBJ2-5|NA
CASSPFKGTGETQYF
TGTGCCAGCTCACCATTCAAGGGTACGGGGGAGACCCAGTACTTC
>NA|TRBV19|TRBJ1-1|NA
CASSRQGRQNEAFF
TGTGCCAGTAGTCGGCAGGGTCGCCAAAATGAAGCTTTCTTT
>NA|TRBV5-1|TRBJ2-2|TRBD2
CASDPNPSGGTGELFF
TGCGCCAGCGACCCCAACCCTAGCGGGGGAACCGGGGAGCTGTTTTTT
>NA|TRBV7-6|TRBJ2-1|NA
CASSLQSRGGEQFF
TGTGCCAGCAGCTTACAATCTAGGGGAGGTGAGCAGTTCTTC
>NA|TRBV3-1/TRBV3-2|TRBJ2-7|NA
CASSQGIDRYEQYF
TGTGCCAGCAGCCAAGGTATAGACAGATACGAGCAGTACTTC
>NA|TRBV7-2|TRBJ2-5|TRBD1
CASSYRDRGETQYF
TGTGCCAGCAGCTACCGGGACAGGGGGGAGACCCAGTACTTC
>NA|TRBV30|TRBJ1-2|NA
CAWSTGPGYGYTF
TGTGCCTGGAGTACAGGGCCGGGGTATGGCTACACCTTC
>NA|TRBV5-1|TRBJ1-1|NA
CASSLGSIGQRNQGAFF
TGCGCCAGCAGCTTGGGGTCGATAGGACAGCGGAACCAGGGAGCTTTCTTT
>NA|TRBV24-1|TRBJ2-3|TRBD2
CATSGSIRGGRYSTDTQYF
TGTGCCACCAGTGGTTCTATCCGGGGGGGCCGGTACAGCACAGATACGCAGTATTTT
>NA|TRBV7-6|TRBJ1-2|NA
CASSLAQNSYYGYTF
TGTGCCAGCAGCCTCGCGCAAAACAGCTACTATGGCTACACCTTC
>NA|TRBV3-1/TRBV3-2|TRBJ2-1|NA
CASRTRGGNEQFF
TGTGCCAGCAGGACTAGGGGGGGAAATGAGCAGTTCTTC
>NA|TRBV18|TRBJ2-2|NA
CASSPPTQGELFF
TGTGCCAGCTCACCACCCACACAAGGGGAGCTGTTTTTT
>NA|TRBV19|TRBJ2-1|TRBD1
CASSIVSRDRAPFF
TGTGCCAGTAGTATAGTTTCCAGGGACAGGGCCCCGTTCTTC
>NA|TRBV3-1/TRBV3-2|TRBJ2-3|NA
CASSPRPGVSTDTQYF
TGTGCCAGCAGCCCCCGTCCAGGGGTAAGCACAGATACGCAGTATTTT
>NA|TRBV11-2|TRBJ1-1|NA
CASSGSRDTGLNAFF
TGTGCCAGCAGCGGATCCCGGGACACCGGTTTAAACGCTTTCTTT
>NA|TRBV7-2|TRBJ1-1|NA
CASSFKGLVGNTEAFF
TGTGCCAGCAGCTTCAAGGGGTTGGTGGGGAACACTGAAGCTTTCTTT
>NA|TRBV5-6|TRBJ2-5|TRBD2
CASSNSGSRETQYF
TGTGCCAGCAGCAATAGCGGGAGTCGGGAGACCCAGTACTTC
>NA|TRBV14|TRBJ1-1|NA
CASSKLAGAEAFF
TGTGCCAGCAGCAAACTAGCCGGCGCTGAAGCTTTCTTT
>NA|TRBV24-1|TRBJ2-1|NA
CATSDPLAYNEQFF
TGTGCCACCAGTGATCCTTTAGCCTACAATGAGCAGTTCTTC
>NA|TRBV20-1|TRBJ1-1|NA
CSARRETEAFF
TGCAGTGCTAGGCGGGAGACTGAAGCTTTCTTT